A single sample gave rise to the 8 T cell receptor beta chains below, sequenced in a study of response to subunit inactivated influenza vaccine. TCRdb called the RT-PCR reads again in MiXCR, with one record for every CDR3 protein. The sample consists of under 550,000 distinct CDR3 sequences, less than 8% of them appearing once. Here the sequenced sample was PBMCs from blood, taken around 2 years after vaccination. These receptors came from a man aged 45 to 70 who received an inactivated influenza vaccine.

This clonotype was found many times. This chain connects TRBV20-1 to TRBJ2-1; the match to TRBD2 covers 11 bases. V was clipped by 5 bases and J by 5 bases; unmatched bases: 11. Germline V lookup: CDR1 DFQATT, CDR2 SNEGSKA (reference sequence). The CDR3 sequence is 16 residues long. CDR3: CSAYTPLAGGNNEQFF. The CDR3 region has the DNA TGCAGTGCTTACACCCCCCTAGCGGGAGGAAACAATGAGCAGTTCTTC.

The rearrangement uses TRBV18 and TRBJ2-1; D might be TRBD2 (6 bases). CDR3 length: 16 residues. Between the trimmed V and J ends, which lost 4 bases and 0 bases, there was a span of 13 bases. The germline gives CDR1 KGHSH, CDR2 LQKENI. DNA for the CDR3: TGTGCCAGCTCACGGGAATTAGCGGACTCCTACAATGAGCAGTTCTTC. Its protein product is CASSRELADSYNEQFF.

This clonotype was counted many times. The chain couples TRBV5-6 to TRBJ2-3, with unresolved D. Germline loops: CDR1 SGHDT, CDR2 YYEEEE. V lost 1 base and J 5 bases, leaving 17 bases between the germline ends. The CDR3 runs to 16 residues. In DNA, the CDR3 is TGTGCCAGCAGCTTGCGCTCCTTTAGCTTGCAAGATACGCAGTATTTT. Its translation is CASSLRSFSLQDTQYF.

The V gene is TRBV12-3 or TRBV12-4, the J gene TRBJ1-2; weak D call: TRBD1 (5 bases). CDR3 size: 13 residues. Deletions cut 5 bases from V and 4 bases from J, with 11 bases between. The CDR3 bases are TGTGCCAGCAGTCACAGGAGAAGCTATGGCTACACCTTC. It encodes CASSHRRSYGYTF.

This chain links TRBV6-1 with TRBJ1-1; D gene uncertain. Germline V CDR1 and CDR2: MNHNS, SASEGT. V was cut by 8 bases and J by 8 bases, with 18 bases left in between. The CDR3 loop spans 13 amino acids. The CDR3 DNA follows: TGTGCCAGCTTCCCCCCGGCAGGAATAGAAGCTTTCTTT. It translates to CASFPPAGIEAFF.

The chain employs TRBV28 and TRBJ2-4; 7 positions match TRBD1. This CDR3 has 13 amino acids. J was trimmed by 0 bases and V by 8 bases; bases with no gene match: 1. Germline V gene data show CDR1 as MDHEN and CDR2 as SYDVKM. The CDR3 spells CASGQVAKNIQYF. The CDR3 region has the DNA TGTGCCAGCGGACAGGTAGCCAAAAACATTCAGTACTTC. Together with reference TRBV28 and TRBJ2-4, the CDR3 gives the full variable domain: DVKVTQSSRYLVKRTGEKVFLECVQDMDHENMFWYRQDPGLGLRLIYFSYDVKMKEKGDIPEGYSVSREKKERFSLILESASTNQTSMYLCASGQVAKNIQYFGAGTRLSVL.

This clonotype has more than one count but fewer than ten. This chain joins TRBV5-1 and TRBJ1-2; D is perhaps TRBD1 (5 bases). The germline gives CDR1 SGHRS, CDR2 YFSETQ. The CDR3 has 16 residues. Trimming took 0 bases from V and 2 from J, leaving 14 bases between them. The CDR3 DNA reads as TGCGCCAGCAGCTTGGGGATGGGGGACCGGAACTATGGCTACACCTTC. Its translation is CASSLGMGDRNYGYTF.

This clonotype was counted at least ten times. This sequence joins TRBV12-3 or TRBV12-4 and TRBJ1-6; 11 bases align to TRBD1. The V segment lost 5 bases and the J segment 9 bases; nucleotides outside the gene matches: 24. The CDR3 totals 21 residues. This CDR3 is CASSLSTLTPGTGGRASPLHF. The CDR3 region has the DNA TGTGCCAGCAGTCTATCAACCCTAACACCCGGGACAGGGGGTAGGGCTTCACCCCTCCACTTT.